These 28 T cell receptor beta chains originate from one sample sequenced in a study of T cell changes during pregnancy in multiple sclerosis. TCRdb keeps only in-frame clones here, not all; method: immunoSEQ multiplex PCR. The table includes 35,000 to 45,000 clones, 85% to 90% detected once. The sequences come from CD4+ T cells from peripheral blood mononuclear cells, collected before pregnancy. The receptors were sampled from a female donor with multiple sclerosis, enrolled in a pregnancy study.

The chain joins TRBV19 to TRBJ1-2; no clear D gene. This CDR3 is built from 16 residues. From germline, CDR1 is LNHDA and CDR2 SQIVND (reference sequence). V lost 5 bases and J 7 bases, leaving 23 bases between the germline ends. DNA for the CDR3: TGTGCCAGTAGTTTCCCAAGCACAACTGGAGGGCTTGGCTACACCTTC. This gives the protein CASSFPSTTGGLGYTF.

V and J are TRBV25-1 and TRBJ2-3; D unresolved. Trimming removed 2 bases from V and 5 bases from J, with 8 bases in between. In germline, CDR1 is MGHDK, CDR2 SYGVNS. This CDR3 spans 13 amino acids. The CDR3 protein is CASSEPGQDTQYF. CDR3 nucleotide sequence: TGTGCCAGCAGTGAACCGGGTCAAGATACGCAGTATTTT.

The V and J genes are TRBV10-3 and TRBJ1-3; D is perhaps TRBD1 (6 bases). From germline, CDR1 is ENHRY and CDR2 SYGVKD. The CDR3 spans 16 residues. V was trimmed by 5 bases and J by 0 bases, leaving 14 bases between them. The CDR3 DNA reads TGTGCCATCAGTCCTAGGGACACCTCCTCTGGAAACACCATATATTTT. It specifies CAISPRDTSSGNTIYF.

The chain uses TRBV19 and TRBJ1-2, with D uncertain. The CDR3 is 15 residues long. Trimming cost V 8 bases and J 0 bases, with 16 bases left between them. Germline CDR1 and CDR2: LNHDA and SQIVND (reference sequence). The CDR3 region is CASSGLRRTNYGYTF. Written as DNA, the CDR3 is TGTGCCAGTTCGGGTTTGAGACGTACTAACTATGGCTACACCTTC.

The rearrangement uses TRBV7-2 and TRBJ1-1, with a possible D match to TRBD1 (6 bases). CDR1 and CDR2 (germline): SGHTA, FQGNSA. This CDR3 comprises 14 residues. V gave up 2 bases and J gave up 10 bases, with 17 bases separating them. CDR3 amino acids: CASSLTRGWEGAFF. The DNA for the CDR3 is TGTGCCAGCAGCTTAACCAGGGGCTGGGAAGGAGCTTTCTTT.

The V and J genes are TRBV4-1 and TRBJ2-5; perhaps TRBD2 as D (5 bases). Germline CDR1 and CDR2: MGHRA and YSYEKL. The CDR3 is made up of 13 amino acids. V was clipped by 1 base and J by 4 bases, with 7 bases between them. The CDR3 loop is CASSQGLLETQYF. The DNA for the CDR3 is TGCGCCAGCAGCCAAGGACTACTAGAGACCCAGTACTTC.

The chain couples TRBV6-1 to TRBJ2-7; D is uncertain. Germline values: CDR1 MNHNS, CDR2 SASEGT. There are 14 residues in the CDR3. V shed 4 bases and J shed 3 bases, with 13 bases lying between them. The CDR3 protein is CASSAWALGYEQYF. In DNA, the CDR3 is TGTGCCAGCAGTGCCTGGGCCCTCGGCTACGAGCAGTACTTC.

This chain connects TRBV15 to TRBJ1-2; TRBD1 is a possible D gene (5 bases). V lost 0 bases, J lost 6 bases, and 14 bases lay in between. Germline values: CDR1 LNHNV, CDR2 YYDKDF (reference sequence). This CDR3 has 15 residues. The CDR3 bases are TGTGCCACCAGCAGAGACCACAGGCCCTCAGATGGCTACACCTTC. It specifies CATSRDHRPSDGYTF.

V usage is TRBV7-3 and J usage is TRBJ2-1; D remains ambiguous. V was trimmed by 5 bases and J by 0 bases, leaving 11 bases between them. The CDR3 consists of 15 residues. The germline CDR1 and CDR2 sequences are SGHTA and FQGTGA. The CDR3 DNA is TGTGCCAGCAGCCTACAGTTGGGCTCCTACAATGAGCAGTTCTTC. Encoded protein: CASSLQLGSYNEQFF.

This clone was picked up one time. V gene TRBV13 combines with J gene TRBJ2-2, with 8 nucleotides matching TRBD2. Germline values: CDR1 PRHDT, CDR2 FYEKMQ (reference sequence). Germline trimming cut 6 bases from V and 1 base from J; bases unmatched to any gene: 7. CDR3 length: 16 amino acids. The CDR3 is CASRPLSGGNTGELFF. The CDR3 DNA sequence: TGTGCCAGCAGACCCTTGAGCGGGGGGAACACCGGGGAGCTGTTTTTT.

This rearrangement joins TRBV2 to TRBJ1-3; D remains unclear. There are 13 residues in the CDR3. V dropped 10 bases and J dropped 0 bases, with 10 bases sitting between them. Germline V gene lookup returns CDR1 SNHLY and CDR2 FYNNEI. CDR3 region: CAISRSSGNTIYF. CDR3 coding DNA: TGTGCCATAAGCCGGAGCTCTGGAAACACCATATATTTT.

The chain recombines TRBV7-2 with TRBJ2-3; the match to TRBD2 covers 10 bases. CDR3 length: 16 amino acids. The germline CDR1 and CDR2 sequences are SGHTA and FQGNSA. With V trimmed by 5 bases and J by 2 bases, 7 bases remained unmatched. The CDR3 bases are TGTGCCAGCAGCCTGGCTAGCGGGAGTATCACAGATACGCAGTATTTT. Translation: CASSLASGSITDTQYF.

This chain uses TRBV28 with TRBJ2-5, with 7 bases lining up with TRBD1. CDR1 and CDR2 (germline): MDHEN, SYDVKM. The CDR3 totals 13 residues. V gave up 5 bases and J gave up 5 bases; unmatched junction bases: 5. Here the CDR3 DNA reads TGTGCCAGCAGTCCAGGGGGACCGGAGACCCAGTACTTC. It encodes CASSPGGPETQYF.

The sample holds one count of this clone. The chain carries TRBV11-2 and TRBJ2-7; TRBD1 is a possible D gene (5 bases). The germline V gene has CDR1 SGHAT and CDR2 FQNNGV. This CDR3 region has 14 residues. Deletions cut 5 bases from V and 0 bases from J, with 11 bases between. CDR3 protein: CASSPQTVSYEQYF. The DNA for the CDR3 is TGTGCCAGCAGCCCCCAGACAGTCTCCTACGAGCAGTACTTC. Supplemented by reference TRBV11-2 and TRBJ2-7, the full variable domain reads EAGVAQSPRYKIIEKRQSVAFWCNPISGHATLYWYQQILGQGPKLLIQFQNNGVVDDSQLPKDRFSAERLKGVDSTLKIQPAKLEDSAVYLCASSPQTVSYEQYFGPGTRLTVT.

The chain combines TRBV7-8 with TRBJ2-7, with unresolved D. V shed 1 base and J shed 1 base, with 11 bases lying between them. In germline, CDR1 is SGHVS, CDR2 FQNEAQ. The CDR3 has 15 residues. CDR3 sequence reads: CASSLGLDVSYEQYF. In DNA form, the CDR3 reads TGTGCCAGCAGCTTAGGTCTAGATGTATCCTACGAGCAGTACTTC.

This clone was picked up one time. The V and J genes are TRBV28 and TRBJ1-2, with D unclear. CDR1 is MDHEN and CDR2 is SYDVKM in the germline V gene. The V end was cut by 7 bases, the J end by 8 bases, with 14 bases between. The CDR3 is 12 residues long. CDR3 protein: CASNQAGKGYTF. The CDR3 DNA follows: TGTGCCAGCAACCAGGCCGGGAAAGGCTACACCTTC.

The chain has TRBV5-1 and TRBJ2-7, with 9 nucleotides matching TRBD1. The germline gives CDR1 SGHRS, CDR2 YFSETQ. CDR3 length equals 14 residues. V lost 3 bases and J lost 2; bases outside the gene matches: 3. CDR3 amino acids: CASSWDRDTYEQYF. As DNA, the CDR3 is TGCGCCAGCAGCTGGGACAGGGACACCTACGAGCAGTACTTC.

The rearrangement joins TRBV7-8 to TRBJ1-4; TRBD1 matches 7 bases. Germline V gene data show CDR1 as SGHVS and CDR2 as FQNEAQ. The CDR3 has 16 amino acids. V lost 1 base, J lost 6 bases, and 8 bases stayed unmatched. CDR3 residues: CASSLGSGTGDEKLFF. CDR3 coding DNA: TGTGCCAGCAGCTTAGGAAGCGGAACAGGGGATGAAAAACTGTTTTTT.

The chain has TRBV15 and TRBJ2-7; tentatively, D is TRBD2 (6 bases). Per germline, CDR1 LNHNV and CDR2 YYDKDF (reference sequence). V lost 4 bases and J 5 bases, leaving 18 bases between the germline ends. The CDR3 consists of 15 residues. CDR3 protein: CATSKDPGLGDEQYF. The DNA for the CDR3 is TGTGCCACCAGCAAAGACCCGGGACTCGGAGACGAGCAGTACTTC.

The chain joins TRBV4-3 to TRBJ2-7; 10 bases line up with TRBD1. The CDR3 is made up of 15 amino acids. The trim removed 5 bases at V and 5 bases at J, leaving 9 bases unmatched. Germline loops: CDR1 LGHNA, CDR2 YSLEER. CDR3 amino acids: CASSVQTGGPHEQYF. The CDR3 nucleotides read TGCGCCAGCAGCGTGCAGACAGGGGGCCCCCACGAGCAGTACTTC.

The chain links TRBV9 to TRBJ1-5; no reliable D call. V was trimmed by 4 bases and J by 0 bases, leaving 11 bases between them. CDR1 is SGDLS, CDR2 YYNGEE, per germline. The CDR3 consists of 15 residues. For the CDR3, the DNA is TGTGCCAGCAGCCTCAGTCCCCTTAGCAATCAGCCCCAGCATTTT. Protein product: CASSLSPLSNQPQHF.

The gene calls are TRBV2 and TRBJ1-1; weak D call: TRBD1 (5 bases). Germline values: CDR1 SNHLY, CDR2 FYNNEI. The ends were cut back, 7 bases at V and 0 bases at J, with 12 bases in the middle. The CDR3 runs 14 residues. The CDR3, as DNA: TGTGCCAGCATTAGCAGGGATATGAACACTGAAGCTTTCTTT. Amino acid sequence: CASISRDMNTEAFF.

The sample holds a few counts of this clone. The chain joins TRBV27 to TRBJ2-7; D is undetermined. Trimming removed 5 bases from V and 7 bases from J, with 27 bases in between. The CDR3 covers 17 residues. The germline CDR1 and CDR2 sequences are MNHEY and SMNVEV (reference sequence). The CDR3 DNA is TGTGCCAGCAGTCCAGAGAGTTTTGGGCTTAGTCTTCGGGAGCAGTACTTC. This encodes CASSPESFGLSLREQYF.

V and J are TRBV28 and TRBJ2-3; D unclear. The CDR3 is made up of 12 amino acids. Germline-derived CDR1 and CDR2 are MDHEN and SYDVKM. V lost 5 bases, J lost 7 bases, and 10 bases lay in between. CDR3: CASSTPRNTQYF. CDR3 coding DNA: TGTGCCAGCAGTACCCCTAGAAATACGCAGTATTTT. Filled out from reference TRBV28 and TRBJ2-3, the complete variable domain reads DVKVTQSSRYLVKRTGEKVFLECVQDMDHENMFWYRQDPGLGLRLIYFSYDVKMKEKGDIPEGYSVSREKKERFSLILESASTNQTSMYLCASSTPRNTQYFGPGTRLTVL.

This rearrangement joins TRBV14 to TRBJ1-2; no definite D call. This CDR3 has 13 amino acids. The V end was cut by 2 bases, the J end by 5 bases, with 9 bases between. Per germline, CDR1 SGHDN and CDR2 FVKESK. CDR3 residues: CASSQIRWYGYTF. In DNA, the CDR3 is TGTGCCAGCAGCCAAATCAGGTGGTATGGCTACACCTTC.

V gene TRBV7-3 combines with J gene TRBJ2-5; TRBD1 agrees at 9 bases. Trimming took 5 bases from V and 5 from J; bases not matched to a gene: 6. Germline assignment: CDR1 SGHTA and CDR2 FQGTGA. The CDR3 length is 14 residues. CDR3 sequence reads: CASSKTGGGETQYF. The DNA for the CDR3 is TGTGCCAGCAGCAAAACAGGGGGCGGCGAGACCCAGTACTTC.

The V and J genes are TRBV6-6 and TRBJ1-6; the match to TRBD1 covers 9 bases. Trimming removed 2 bases from V and 7 bases from J; junction bases left unmatched: 6. Germline lookup yields CDR1 MNHNY and CDR2 SVGAGI (reference sequence). The CDR3 has 16 residues. The DNA for the CDR3 is TGTGCCAGCAGTTACGGGACAGGGTCAAAAAATTCACCCCTCCACTTT. The encoded protein is CASSYGTGSKNSPLHF.

V gene TRBV7-6 combines with J gene TRBJ2-1; 14 bases agree with TRBD2. The junction had 4 bases not matched to a gene; V was cut back by 4 bases and J by 5 bases. The CDR3 extends over 16 amino acids. CDR1 is SGHVS and CDR2 is FNYEAQ in the germline V gene. The CDR3 nucleotides are TGTGCCAGCAGCTCCCGGACTAGCGGGGGGAACAATGAGCAGTTCTTC. Protein product: CASSSRTSGGNNEQFF.